The 12 T cell receptor beta chains given below trace back to one sample, sequenced in a study of blood T cell repertoires in COVID-19. Profiling relied on immunoSEQ multiplex PCR, and the TCRdb table lists in-frame clones only, not all of them. The profile shows approximately 250,000 clones, around 88% of them singletons. Material: PBMCs or T cells enriched from blood (not recorded which). These receptors were taken from a middle-aged woman with acute COVID-19.

The chain has TRBV6-6 and TRBJ2-7, with 8 nucleotides matching TRBD1. Trimming took 0 bases from V and 2 from J; bases not matched to a gene: 3. The CDR3 is 15 amino acids. Germline V gives CDR1 MNHNY, CDR2 SVGAGI (reference sequence). The CDR3 coding sequence is TGTGCCAGCAGTTACTCAGCAGGGGGCGCCTACGAGCAGTACTTC. It is translated as CASSYSAGGAYEQYF.

This clone was observed once. The V gene is TRBV7-9, the J gene TRBJ1-3; D may be TRBD1 (5 bases). V was trimmed by 2 bases and J by 3 bases, leaving 8 bases between them. CDR1 and CDR2 (germline): SEHNR, FQNEAQ (reference sequence). The CDR3 runs 14 residues. The CDR3 sequence: CASSLRGNGNTIYF. CDR3 nucleotide sequence: TGTGCCAGCAGCTTACGGGGGAATGGAAACACCATATATTTT.

The chain combines TRBV19 with TRBJ2-7; 9 nucleotides agree with TRBD2. From germline, CDR1 is LNHDA and CDR2 SQIVND (reference sequence). The CDR3 runs to 17 residues. The junction had 10 bases not matched to a gene; V was cut back by 3 bases and J by 1 base. The CDR3 loop reads CASSMPGGAGGSYEQYF. The CDR3 DNA follows: TGTGCCAGTAGTATGCCCGGCGGAGCGGGGGGTTCCTACGAGCAGTACTTC.

This chain connects TRBV7-2 to TRBJ1-3, with D unresolved. Germline values: CDR1 SGHTA, CDR2 FQGNSA. Trimming pared 1 base from V and 2 bases from J, leaving 15 bases between. The CDR3 extends over 17 amino acids. CDR3 DNA: TGTGCCAGCAGCTTAGTAACCCTTTGGCAGGCTGGAAACACCATATATTTT. This encodes CASSLVTLWQAGNTIYF.

This sequence joins TRBV10-1 and TRBJ2-7, with 10 positions matching TRBD1. The length of the CDR3 is 13 residues. The germline V gene has CDR1 WNHNN and CDR2 SYGVQD (reference sequence). J lost 2 bases, V lost 8 bases, and 3 bases had no gene match. CDR3 sequence: CASPDRGTYEQYF. DNA for the CDR3: TGCGCCAGCCCGGACAGGGGGACCTACGAGCAGTACTTC.

The J gene is TRBJ1-2, the V gene TRBV9; the match to TRBD1 covers 7 bases. This CDR3 is 16 amino acids long. J was trimmed by 5 bases and V by 2 bases; bases with no gene match: 12. Germline lookup yields CDR1 SGDLS and CDR2 YYNGEE. CDR3 sequence reads: CASSVSTGIYAYGYTF. In DNA form, the CDR3 reads TGTGCCAGCAGCGTCTCGACAGGGATCTATGCGTATGGCTACACCTTC.

This clone has just a few counts. The CDR3 sequence is CASRPTLTDYEQYV. The CDR3, as DNA: TGTGCCAGCAGACCCACCCTTACAGACTACGAGCAGTACGTC. The chain couples TRBV6-5 to TRBJ2-7, with D unclear. V was trimmed by 6 bases and J by 3 bases, leaving 15 bases between them. This CDR3 has 14 amino acids. CDR1 MNHEY and CDR2 SVGAGI come from the germline V gene.

J is TRBJ2-3 and V is TRBV4-2, with 9 bases that match TRBD2. J was trimmed by 5 bases and V by 3 bases; bases with no gene match: 6. The CDR3 has 15 amino acids. Germline assignment: CDR1 LGHNA and CDR2 YNFKEQ. Here the CDR3 reads CASSQTSGGIDTQYF. Written as DNA, the CDR3 is TGTGCCAGCAGCCAGACAAGCGGGGGGATAGATACGCAGTATTTT.

The DNA for the CDR3 is TGTGCCAGCCGCGGGTCAAGTTCACCCCTCCACTTT. It encodes CASRGSSSPLHF. V gene TRBV7-2 combines with J gene TRBJ1-6; no clear D. Trimming removed 8 bases at V and 9 bases at J, with 11 bases between. This CDR3 has 12 amino acids. Germline V gives CDR1 SGHTA, CDR2 FQGNSA.

A remark on this clone: Other DNA sequences of this sample code for an identical CDR3. The V call is TRBV19, the J call TRBJ1-3, with TRBD1 as a possible D gene (6 bases). Trimming took off 6 bases at V and 0 bases at J, with 12 bases between the two ends. The CDR3 spans 15 residues. Germline CDR1 LNHDA, CDR2 SQIVND (reference sequence). The CDR3 region is CASRRQAFSGNTIYF. The CDR3 DNA reads TGTGCCAGTAGAAGACAGGCGTTCTCTGGAAACACCATATATTTT.

The V and J genes are TRBV10-3 and TRBJ1-5; 8 nucleotides line up with TRBD1. V lost 3 bases and J lost 0; bases outside the gene matches: 4. CDR1 and CDR2 (germline): ENHRY, SYGVKD. CDR3 size: 16 residues. CDR3 amino acids: CAISENRGSSNQPQHF. The DNA for the CDR3 is TGTGCCATCAGTGAAAACAGGGGGTCTAGCAATCAGCCCCAGCATTTT.

The V gene is TRBV24-1, the J gene TRBJ1-1; 7 bases fit TRBD1. The CDR3 is made up of 15 amino acids. Germline V gene sequence: CDR1 KGHDR, CDR2 SFDVKD. J gave up 4 bases and V 3 bases, and 7 bases lay outside the gene matches. CDR3 residues: CATSDPLTGSTEAFF. CDR3 nucleotides: TGTGCCACCAGTGATCCATTGACAGGGTCCACTGAAGCTTTCTTT.